This entry is about one T cell receptor beta chain. Generated by immunoSEQ multiplex PCR, the TCRdb table keeps only in-frame clones and is missing some. This table holds under 110,000 clones, approximately 81% found once. These data originate in a study of blood T cell repertoires in COVID-19. Background on the study: COVID-19 samples, acute and convalescent, were from the United States, Italy and Spain. Sources were T cells, B-cell-depleted T cells, or PBMCs; the material itself was cDNA or gDNA.

This sequence was found in a woman between 65 and 79 years old with active or convalescent COVID-19. Sequencing used peripheral blood.

The CDR3 DNA follows: TGTGCCAGCAGCCAAGATTGGGATGAGGGTATAGCCAAAAACATTCAGTACTTC. The encoded protein is CASSQDWDEGIAKNIQYF. The rearrangement uses TRBV3-1 (or the pseudogene TRBV3-2) and TRBJ2-4, with D possibly being TRBD2 (5 bases). Germline CDR1 is LGHDT and CDR2 is YNNKEL (reference sequence). This CDR3 spans 18 amino acids. With 0 bases removed from V and 0 bases from J, the gap between germline ends came to 15 bases.